This T cell receptor beta chain was obtained from a study of cytotoxic CD8 clonotypes in ibrutinib-treated CLL. Across the study: By median around 70 months, around twelve had progressed and approximately 15 stayed remitted; responses had been 2 complete and approximately 24 partial. Overall study findings and caveats: Pretreatment clonality was elevated relative to age-matched healthy donors and paralleled circulating CD8+ T-cell counts.

Method: immunoSEQ multiplex PCR; TCRdb's copy keeps in-frame clones and lacks some. The data contain roughly 330,000 clones, 67% of them singletons. J was trimmed by 2 bases and V by 3 bases; bases with no gene match: 3. CDR3 length: 15 amino acids. In germline, CDR1 is SGHTA, CDR2 FQGNSA. This clone has a handful of counts. Its antigen is currently unknown. The receptor was isolated from a human donor with chronic lymphocytic leukemia. J is TRBJ1-5 and V is TRBV7-2, with 8 bases matching TRBD1. This material consisted of PBMCs, taken after 36 months of ibrutinib treatment. The CDR3 DNA is TGTGCCAGCAGCTTTACAGGGGGGGGCAATCAGCCCCAGCATTTT. The encoded protein is CASSFTGGGNQPQHF.